This T cell receptor (beta chain) was retrieved from a study of blood T cell repertoires in COVID-19. The assay was immunoSEQ multiplex PCR, and TCRdb's table has in-frame clones only and misses some. Of 95,000 to 150,000 clones in the sample, roughly 90% are singletons; the top ten hold more than 4%. The CDR3 runs 15 residues. V dropped 1 base and J dropped 5; count of bases not matched to a gene: 5. Germline lookup yields CDR1 MGHRA and CDR2 YSYEKL. The receptor's source is a man in his forties with acute or convalescent COVID-19. Sequences were obtained from peripheral blood. The chain joins TRBV4-1 to TRBJ1-1, with TRBD1 matching 9 bases. CDR3 in amino acids: CASSQGTGVGTEAFF. DNA for the CDR3: TGCGCCAGCAGCCAAGGGACAGGGGTGGGGACTGAAGCTTTCTTT.